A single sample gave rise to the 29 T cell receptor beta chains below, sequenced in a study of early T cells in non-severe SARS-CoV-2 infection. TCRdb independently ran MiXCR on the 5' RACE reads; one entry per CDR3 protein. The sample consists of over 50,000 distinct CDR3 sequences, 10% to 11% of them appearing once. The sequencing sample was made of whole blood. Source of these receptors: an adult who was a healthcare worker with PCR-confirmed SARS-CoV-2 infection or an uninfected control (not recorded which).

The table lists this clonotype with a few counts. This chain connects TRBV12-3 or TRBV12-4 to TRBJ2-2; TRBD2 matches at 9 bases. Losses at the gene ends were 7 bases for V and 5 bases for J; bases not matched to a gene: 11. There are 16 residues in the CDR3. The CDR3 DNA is TGTGCCAGCACCCCCGGTCGGAGCGGGGGGACCGGGGAGCTGTTTTTT. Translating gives CASTPGRSGGTGELFF.

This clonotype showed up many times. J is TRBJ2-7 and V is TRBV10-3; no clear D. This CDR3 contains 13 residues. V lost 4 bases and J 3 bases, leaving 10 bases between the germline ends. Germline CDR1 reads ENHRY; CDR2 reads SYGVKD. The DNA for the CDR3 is TGTGCCATCAGTGTCGGGCAGAGCTACGAGCAGTACTTC. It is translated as CAISVGQSYEQYF.

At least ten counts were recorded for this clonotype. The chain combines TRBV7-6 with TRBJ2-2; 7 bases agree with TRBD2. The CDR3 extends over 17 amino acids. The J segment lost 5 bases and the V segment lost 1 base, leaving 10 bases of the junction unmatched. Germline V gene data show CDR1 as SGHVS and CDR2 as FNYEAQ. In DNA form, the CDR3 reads TGTGCCAGCAGCTTAGGGGAGGGTGAACTCGGAACCGGGGAGCTGTTTTTT. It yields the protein CASSLGEGELGTGELFF.

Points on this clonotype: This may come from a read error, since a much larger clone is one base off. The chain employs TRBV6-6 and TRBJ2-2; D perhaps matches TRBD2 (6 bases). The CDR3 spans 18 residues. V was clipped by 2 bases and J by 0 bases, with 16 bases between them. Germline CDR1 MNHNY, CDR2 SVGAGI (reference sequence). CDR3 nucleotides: TGTGCCAGCAGTTACCAAGGTCCCAGGGAGGCGAACACCGGGGAGCTGTTTTTT. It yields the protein CASSYQGPREANTGELFF.

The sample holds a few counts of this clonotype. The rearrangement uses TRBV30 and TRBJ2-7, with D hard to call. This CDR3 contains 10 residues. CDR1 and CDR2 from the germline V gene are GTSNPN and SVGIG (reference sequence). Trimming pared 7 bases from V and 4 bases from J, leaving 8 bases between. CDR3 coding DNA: TGTGCCTTACAGCAATACGAGCAGTACTTC. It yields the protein CALQQYEQYF.

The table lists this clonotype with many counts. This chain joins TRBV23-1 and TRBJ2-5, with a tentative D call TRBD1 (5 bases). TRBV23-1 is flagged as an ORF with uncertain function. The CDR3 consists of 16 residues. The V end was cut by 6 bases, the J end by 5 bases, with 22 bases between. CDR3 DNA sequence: TGCGCCAGCAGCCAAAAGGGGCTCGTCCCCTTGGAGACCCAGTACTTC. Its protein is CASSQKGLVPLETQYF.

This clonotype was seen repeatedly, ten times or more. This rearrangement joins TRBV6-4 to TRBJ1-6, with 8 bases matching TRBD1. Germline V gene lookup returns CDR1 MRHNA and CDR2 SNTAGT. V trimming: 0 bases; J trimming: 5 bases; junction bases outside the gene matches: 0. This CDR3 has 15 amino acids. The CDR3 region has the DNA TGTGCCAGCAGTGACTCGACAGGGGATAATTCACCCCTCCACTTT. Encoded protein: CASSDSTGDNSPLHF.

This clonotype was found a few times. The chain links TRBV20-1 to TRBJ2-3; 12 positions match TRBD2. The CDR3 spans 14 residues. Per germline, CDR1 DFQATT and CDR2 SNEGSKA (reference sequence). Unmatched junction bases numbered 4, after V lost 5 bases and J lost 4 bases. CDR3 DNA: TGCAGTGCTCGGTCTAGCGGGGGGGCAGATACGCAGTATTTT. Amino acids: CSARSSGGADTQYF.

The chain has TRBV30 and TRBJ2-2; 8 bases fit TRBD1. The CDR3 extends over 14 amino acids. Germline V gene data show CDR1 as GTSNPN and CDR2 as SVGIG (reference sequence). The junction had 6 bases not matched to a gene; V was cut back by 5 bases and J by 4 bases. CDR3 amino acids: CAWATGERTGELFF. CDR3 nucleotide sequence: TGTGCCTGGGCGACAGGGGAACGCACCGGGGAGCTGTTTTTT.

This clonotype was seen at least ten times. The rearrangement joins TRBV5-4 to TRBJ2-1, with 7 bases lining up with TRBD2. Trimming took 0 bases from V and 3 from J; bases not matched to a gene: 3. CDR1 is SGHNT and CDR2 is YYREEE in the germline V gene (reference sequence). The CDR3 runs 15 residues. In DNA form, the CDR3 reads TGTGCCAGCAGCTTGGAGGCGGGGGACTACAATGAGCAGTTCTTC. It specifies CASSLEAGDYNEQFF.

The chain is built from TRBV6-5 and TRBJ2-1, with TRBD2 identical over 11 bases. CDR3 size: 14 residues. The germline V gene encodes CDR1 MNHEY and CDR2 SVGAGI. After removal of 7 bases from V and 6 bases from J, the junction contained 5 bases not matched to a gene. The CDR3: CASTASGGSNEQFF. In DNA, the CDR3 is TGTGCCAGCACGGCTAGCGGGGGGTCCAATGAGCAGTTCTTC.

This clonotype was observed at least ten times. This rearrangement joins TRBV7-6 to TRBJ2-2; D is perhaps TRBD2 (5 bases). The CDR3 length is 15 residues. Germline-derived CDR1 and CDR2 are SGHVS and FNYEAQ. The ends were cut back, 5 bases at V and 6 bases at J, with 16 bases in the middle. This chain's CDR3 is CASSKEGAVPGELFF. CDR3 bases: TGTGCCAGCAGCAAAGAGGGAGCGGTTCCCGGGGAGCTGTTTTTT.

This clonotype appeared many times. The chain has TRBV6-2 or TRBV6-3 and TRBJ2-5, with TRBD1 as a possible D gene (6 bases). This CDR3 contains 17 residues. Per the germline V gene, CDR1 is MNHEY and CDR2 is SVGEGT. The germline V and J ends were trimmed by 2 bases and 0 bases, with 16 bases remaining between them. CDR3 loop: CASSYLQGTKYQETQYF. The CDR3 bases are TGTGCCAGCAGTTACCTACAGGGAACCAAGTACCAAGAGACCCAGTACTTC.

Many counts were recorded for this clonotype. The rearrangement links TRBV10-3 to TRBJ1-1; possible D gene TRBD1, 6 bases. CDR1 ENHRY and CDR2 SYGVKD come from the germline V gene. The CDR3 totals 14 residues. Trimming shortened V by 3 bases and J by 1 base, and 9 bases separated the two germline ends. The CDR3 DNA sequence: TGTGCCATCAGTGAATCGGGACAGAACACTGAAGCTTTCTTT. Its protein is CAISESGQNTEAFF.

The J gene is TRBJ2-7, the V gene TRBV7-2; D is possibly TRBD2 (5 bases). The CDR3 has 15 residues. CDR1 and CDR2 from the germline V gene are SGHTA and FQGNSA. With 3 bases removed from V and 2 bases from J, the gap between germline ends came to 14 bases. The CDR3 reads CASSFGRVATYEQYF. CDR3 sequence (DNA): TGTGCCAGCAGCTTTGGGCGGGTAGCAACCTACGAGCAGTACTTC.

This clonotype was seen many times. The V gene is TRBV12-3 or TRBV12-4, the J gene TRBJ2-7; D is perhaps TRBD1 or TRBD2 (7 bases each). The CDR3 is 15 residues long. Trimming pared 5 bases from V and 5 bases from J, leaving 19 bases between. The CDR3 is CASSPRQGGSNEQYF. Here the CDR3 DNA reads TGTGCCAGCAGTCCCCGACAGGGAGGGTCGAACGAGCAGTACTTC.

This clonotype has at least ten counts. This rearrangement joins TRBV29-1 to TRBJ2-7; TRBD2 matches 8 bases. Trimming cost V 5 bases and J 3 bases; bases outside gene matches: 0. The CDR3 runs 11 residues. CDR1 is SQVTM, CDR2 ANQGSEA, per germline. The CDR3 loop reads CSVRGGYEQYF. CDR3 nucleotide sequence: TGCAGCGTTCGGGGGGGCTACGAGCAGTACTTC.

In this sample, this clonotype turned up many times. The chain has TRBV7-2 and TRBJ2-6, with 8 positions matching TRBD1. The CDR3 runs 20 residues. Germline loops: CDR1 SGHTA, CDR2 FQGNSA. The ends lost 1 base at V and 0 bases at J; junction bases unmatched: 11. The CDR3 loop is CASSLEVPRGPSSGANVLTF. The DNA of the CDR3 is TGTGCCAGCAGCTTAGAGGTGCCCAGGGGGCCAAGCTCTGGGGCCAACGTCCTGACTTTC.

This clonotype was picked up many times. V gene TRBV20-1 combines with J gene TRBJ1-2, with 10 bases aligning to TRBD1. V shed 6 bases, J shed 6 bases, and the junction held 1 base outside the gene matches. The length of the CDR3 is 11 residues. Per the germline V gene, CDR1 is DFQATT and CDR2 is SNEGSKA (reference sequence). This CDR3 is CSAGTGDGYTF. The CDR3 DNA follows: TGCAGTGCCGGGACAGGGGATGGCTACACCTTC.

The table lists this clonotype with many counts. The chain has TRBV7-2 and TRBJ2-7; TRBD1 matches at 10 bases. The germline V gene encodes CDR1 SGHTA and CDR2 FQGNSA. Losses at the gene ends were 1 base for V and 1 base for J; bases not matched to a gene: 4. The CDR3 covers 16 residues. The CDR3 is CASSLVPGQGSYEQYF. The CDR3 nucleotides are TGTGCCAGCAGCTTAGTTCCGGGACAGGGGTCCTACGAGCAGTACTTC.

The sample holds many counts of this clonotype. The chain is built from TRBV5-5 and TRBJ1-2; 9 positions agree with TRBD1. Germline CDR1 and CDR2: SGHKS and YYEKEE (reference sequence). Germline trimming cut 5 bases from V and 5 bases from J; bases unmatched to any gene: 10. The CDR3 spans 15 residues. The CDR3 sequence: CASRSGQGRMYGYTF. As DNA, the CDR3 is TGTGCCAGCAGGTCTGGACAGGGGAGGATGTATGGCTACACCTTC.

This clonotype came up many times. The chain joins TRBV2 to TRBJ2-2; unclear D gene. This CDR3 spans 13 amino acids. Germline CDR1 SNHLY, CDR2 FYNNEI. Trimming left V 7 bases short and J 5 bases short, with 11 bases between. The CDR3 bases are TGTGCCAGCAAGGGCCCGGTAACCGGGGAGCTGTTTTTT. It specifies CASKGPVTGELFF.

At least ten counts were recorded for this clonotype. CDR3: CSAAAGPEEQYF. CDR3 coding DNA: TGCAGTGCCGCAGCAGGGCCGGAAGAGCAGTACTTC. The chain combines TRBV20-1 with TRBJ2-7; D is possibly TRBD1 (5 bases). The V gene's germline CDR1 is DFQATT and CDR2 SNEGSKA (reference sequence). V gave up 6 bases and J gave up 7 bases, with 16 bases separating them. The CDR3 contains 12 residues.

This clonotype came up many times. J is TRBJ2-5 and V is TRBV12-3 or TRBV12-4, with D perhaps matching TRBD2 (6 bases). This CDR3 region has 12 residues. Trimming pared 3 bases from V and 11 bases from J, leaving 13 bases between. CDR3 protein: CASSFPGLAQYF. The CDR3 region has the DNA TGTGCCAGCAGTTTTCCGGGGCTAGCGCAGTACTTC.

The CDR3 protein is CASSAGGRGTDTQYF. The CDR3 nucleotides are TGTGCCAGCAGCGCCGGGGGAAGGGGCACAGATACGCAGTATTTT. V gene TRBV9 combines with J gene TRBJ2-3; possibly TRBD2 for D (6 bases). Germline V gene lookup returns CDR1 SGDLS and CDR2 YYNGEE. This CDR3 spans 15 amino acids. V lost 3 bases and J 1 base, leaving 12 bases between the germline ends.

The CDR3 here is CAWSVMRITRDRYGYTF. The CDR3, as DNA: TGTGCCTGGAGTGTAATGAGAATAACCCGGGATCGGTATGGCTACACCTTC. The genes are TRBV30 and TRBJ1-2; no clear D gene. Germline V gives CDR1 GTSNPN, CDR2 SVGIG (reference sequence). This CDR3 comprises 17 residues. V lost 0 bases, J lost 5 bases, and 22 bases lay in between. Combining the CDR3 with reference TRBV30 and TRBJ1-2 gives the whole variable domain SQTIHQWPATLVQPVGSPLSLECTVEGTSNPNLYWYRQAAGRGLQLLFYSVGIGQISSEVPQNLSASRPQDRQFILSSKKLLLSDSGFYLCAWSVMRITRDRYGYTFGSGTRLTVV.

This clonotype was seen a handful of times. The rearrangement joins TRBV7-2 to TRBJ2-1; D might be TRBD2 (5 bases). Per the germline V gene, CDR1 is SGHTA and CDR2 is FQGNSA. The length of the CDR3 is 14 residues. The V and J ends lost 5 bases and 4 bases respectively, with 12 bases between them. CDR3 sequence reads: CASSEAVLYNEQFF. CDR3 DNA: TGTGCCAGCAGCGAAGCGGTCCTTTACAATGAGCAGTTCTTC.

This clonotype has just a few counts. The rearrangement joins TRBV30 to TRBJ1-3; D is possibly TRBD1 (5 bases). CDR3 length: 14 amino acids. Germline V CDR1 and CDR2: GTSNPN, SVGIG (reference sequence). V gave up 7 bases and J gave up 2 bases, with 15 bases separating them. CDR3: CAFLLRDAGNTIYF. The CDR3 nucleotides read TGTGCCTTTCTCCTCCGGGACGCTGGAAACACCATATATTTT.

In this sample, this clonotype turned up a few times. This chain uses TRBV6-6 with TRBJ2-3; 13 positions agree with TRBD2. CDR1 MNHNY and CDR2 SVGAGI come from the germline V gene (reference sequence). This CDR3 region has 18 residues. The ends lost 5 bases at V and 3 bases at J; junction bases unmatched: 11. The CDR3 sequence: CASSQKLAGGTVTDTQYF. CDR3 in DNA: TGTGCCAGCAGTCAGAAACTAGCGGGGGGGACTGTGACAGATACGCAGTATTTT.